This T cell receptor beta chain was recorded in a study of human T cells and chemical hapten exposure (dated by TCRdb to 2020 to 2023). A note on the overall study: For sensitization, 2% DPC in acetone was applied to a roughly 2 cm by roughly 2 cm area of upper inner arm skin. Weekly therapeutic DPC doses were additionally applied to the scalp of patients throughout the roughly 25-week study period. Patch testing on the upper back used Finn chambers containing 0.01% DPC, with scoring done after 6 days according to International Contact Dermatitis Research Group standards. Alopecia areata with under or over 50% scalp involvement, alopecia totalis and alopecia universalis were represented in the patient cohort, which was mostly female. Libraries were pooled for sequencing, and variation in per-sample TCR yields was attributed mainly to small differences in library volumes within the pool. In alopecia patients, the study followed how the peripheral blood TCR repertoire changed in vivo over primary and secondary sensitization to diphenylcyclopropenone (DPC), a hapten. Blood samples were taken from patients before sensitization (week 0) and at 2, 6 and about 24 weeks after DPC sensitization. For TCR sequencing, blood came from 25 to 35 alopecia patients at anywhere from one to four time points (pre-sensitization, 2, 6 and 24 weeks). Study-wide conclusions, independent of this receptor: Because all patients had alopecia, a presumed autoimmune disease, the immune response of the patients might differ from that of healthy individuals. Patch test score correlated positively with the number of PT1 expanded TCRs, reaching significance at thresholds 8, 16 and 32 but not at 4. Repeated subsampling changed both the strength of the expansion versus patch-test correlation and the threshold at which that correlation became significant. The number of TCRs above 1 in 1000 frequency did not change with DPC sensitization; there was no evidence of global repertoire structure alterations. Compared with pre-sensitization or healthy control sets, expanded TCRs formed significantly more large CDR3 similarity clusters, which is consistent with antigen-driven responses.

Sequences SNHLY (CDR1) and FYNNEI (CDR2) are obtained from the germline V gene. V ends up 3 bases short and J 13 bases short, with an unmatched junction base count of 5. The cysteine opens and the phenylalanine closes a CDR3 of 14 amino acids. The only DNA kept is the CDR3, 42 bases in frame from the first base. This clonotype was seen many times. This clone's antigen is unknown. No base-level quality is on record; no much larger clone is a single base apart. Read against the paper, the sample's time point label means: pre-sensitization, week 0. Reading the label with the study, this specimen's treatment or condition is: therapeutic diphenylcyclopropenone sensitization with weekly scalp DPC. Blood at each patch-test visit was drawn before the patch test was applied. Patients were eligible if aged 18 to 70, diagnosed with alopecia and judged suitable for DPC therapy, and pregnant patients were excluded. Total RNA was extracted from unfractionated whole blood collected in Tempus Blood RNA tubes.

Preparation of the library involved RACE. Sequencer: NextSeq 500. During library preparation, unique molecular identifiers were attached to individual cDNA molecules so that TCRs could be counted in a quantitative, reproducible way. For every blood RNA sample, sequencing covered both the TCR alpha and TCR beta chains. Per the original workflow: A median of roughly 100,000 TCRs per sample was observed, with a range of roughly 20,000 to 750,000. V, J and CDR3 annotation of the TCR reads was performed with the Decombinator software suite. For the PS versus PT1 abundance plots, all samples were subsampled to the same number of TCRs (28,000). Expanded TCRs were defined as absent before sensitization and observed at least eight times at the 2-week time point. The public reads were reanalyzed by TCRdb: fastp trimming at Q25, MiXCR alignment, in-frame beta chains only. Every distinct CDR3 protein forms one entry, paired with its most common genes and DNA. TCRdb, not the original authors, processed these V and J calls. This sample comprises more than 300,000 distinct CDR3 sequences, around 5.5% of them detected only once. The leading ten clones occupy 2.6% of the sample.

This TCR came from a woman in her 50s with alopecia areata. Some clones in this sample may be carry-over from other donors' samples. The sample here was whole blood, taken in connection with sensitization to the hapten diphenylcyclopropenone (DPC). This receptor chain uses TRBV2 and TRBJ2-1, with TRBD2 identical over 14 junction bases. The sequenced DNA: TGTGCCAGCAGTGATAGACTAGCGGGGGGGCAACAGTTCTTC. This is translated as CASSDRLAGGQQFF.